This T cell receptor (beta chain) was observed in a study of blood T cell repertoires in COVID-19 (dated by TCRdb to about 2020). Some background on the complete study: Samples from collaborators originated in the United States, Italy and Spain and spanned both the acute and convalescent phases of COVID-19. The material from the prospective study consisted of cDNA or gDNA derived from T cells, B-cell-depleted T cells, or PBMCs. Subjects who had been exposed to COVID-19, were actively infected with it, or had recovered from it provided the deeply sampled blood TCRbeta repertoires that made up the dataset. A freely available public database, intended as a resource for researchers studying the immune response to SARS-CoV-2, is where the repertoires were released. The samples were drawn from two sources: the first 160 participants of the ongoing ImmuneRACE study, and fewer than 1,500 subjects contributed by 6 global collaborators. The sample metadata nearly always contained a de-identified subject ID, COVID-19 status, age in years and sex. Where HLA class I and class II types were available, the types were taken from metadata supplied by the sample provider, not from assay-based typing. Points the paper makes about the study in general: The amount of clinical and demographic metadata varied by source and participant and was provided uncurated.

According to the germline V gene (reference sequence), CDR1 reads DFQATT and CDR2 reads SNEGSKA. The CDR3 starts with the cysteine, ends with the phenylalanine, and has 11 residues. Of all the DNA, just the CDR3 is kept, 33 bases in frame from base 1. The immunoSEQ Assay, a bias-controlled multiplex PCR, was used to amplify TCRbeta CDR3 regions from genomic DNA. For the original study's pipeline: The number of nucleated cells in each sample was estimated from the amplification of reference gene primers within the assay. To quantify the absolute abundance of each unique TCRbeta CDR3 rearrangement, sequence reads were collapsed and filtered. For each sample, productive Simpson clonality was calculated by taking the square root of Simpson's diversity index across productive rearrangements. In TCRdb, the immuneACCESS table is reduced to in-frame sequences with V and J assigned. These tables do not hold every clone; where another copy was compared, an unresolved V gene accounts for under half, and the others remain unexplained. V and J calls plus clone size are reproduced from that table; the DNA served to infer D and trimming. The sample includes some 400,000 clones, with 90% observed a single time. Of the sample, roughly 6.8% falls within the top ten clones.

Each collaborating institution followed its own protocols to collect whole blood in K2EDTA tubes. Collaborator samples were shipped for TCRbeta analysis as frozen whole blood, isolated PBMCs, or DNA extracted from either sample type. Details on this clone: Its antigen target is currently unknown. Base qualities were left out, and no much larger clone turns up one base away.

Sequencing was carried out using peripheral blood. Recombination joined TRBV20-1 with TRBJ2-5; TRBD1 is perhaps the D gene, given 5 matching bases. This clonotype was sampled from a man aged 18 to 30 with active or convalescent COVID-19. The DNA sequence follows: TGCAGGGTAGTGGCAGGGGAGACCCAGTACTTC. It translates to CRVVAGETQYF.